This T cell receptor beta chain stems from a study of T cells after yellow fever vaccination. Study at large: When fractions had low cell numbers, they were prepared with SMART-Seq v4 Ultra Low Input.

As to this clonotype: Its cognate antigen is unknown.

Trimming took off 4 bases at V and 0 bases at J, with 10 bases between the two ends. The germline V gene encodes CDR1 SNHLY and CDR2 FYNNEI. The CDR3 totals 15 residues. General observations from the study: Primary-vaccination clones mostly resurfaced post-booster (roughly 97% CD4, 85% to 90% CD8). Relatively few clonotypes were ones that appeared in both CD4 and CD8 compartments.

Via MiXCR, TCRdb re-called the 5' RACE reads, giving one row per CDR3 protein. The sample carries approximately 450,000 distinct CDR3 sequences, around 20% recorded once. This TCR was recovered from a man aged 18 to 30 who received the YFV17D yellow fever vaccine. Sequencing was performed on PBMCs, taken before the yellow fever booster vaccination. The J gene is TRBJ1-5, the V gene TRBV2; D unresolved. The CDR3 is CASSGPGPSNQPQHF. In nucleotides, the CDR3 is TGTGCCAGCAGTGGCCCAGGTCCTAGCAATCAGCCCCAGCATTTT.